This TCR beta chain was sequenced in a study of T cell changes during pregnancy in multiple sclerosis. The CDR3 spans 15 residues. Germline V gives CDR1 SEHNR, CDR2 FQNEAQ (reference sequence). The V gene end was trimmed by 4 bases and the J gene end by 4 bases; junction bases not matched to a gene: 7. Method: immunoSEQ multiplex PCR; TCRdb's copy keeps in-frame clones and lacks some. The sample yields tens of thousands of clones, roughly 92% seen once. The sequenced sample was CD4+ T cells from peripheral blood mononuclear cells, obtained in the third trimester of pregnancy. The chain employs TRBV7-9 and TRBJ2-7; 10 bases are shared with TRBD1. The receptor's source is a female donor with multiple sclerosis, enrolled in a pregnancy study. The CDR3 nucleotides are TGTGCCAGCAGCTCGCCGGGACAGGGGTCTTACGAGCAGTACTTC. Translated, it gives CASSSPGQGSYEQYF.